This TCR beta chain was sequenced during a study of CXCR3-negative and CXCR3-positive naive CD8 T cells. Germline V gene data show CDR1 as SQVTM and CDR2 as ANQGSEA. The CDR3 contains 16 residues. Remarks on this clonotype: The target antigen is unknown.

Regarding the study as a whole: The study found comparably high diversity in both naive subsets and much lower diversity in memory CD8+ cells. Naive subsets did not differ in surface CD5, and TRB CDR3 properties served to infer TCR strength.

In preparing the TRB cDNA libraries, 5' RACE with UMI labels was used. Reanalyzing the 5' RACE reads, TCRdb keeps one entry per CDR3 protein, without DNA. The sample's table shows about 130,000 distinct CDR3 sequences. The chain is built from TRBV29-1 and TRBJ2-7; the TCRdb call, TRBD1, lacks DNA for checking. The TCR was taken from a human donor in good health. Some clones in this sample may be carry-over from other donors' samples. The material sequenced was naive CXCR3- CD8+ T cells from blood. Subset given: CD45RO-CCR7+CD27+CD95- naive CD8+ T cells lacking CXCR3 (TNR3-). The CDR3 reads CSVTRLETGTTYEQYF.